This T cell receptor beta chain appears in the sequencing data of a study of CD8 T cells in ankylosing spondylitis. Libraries of TCR beta came from quantitative 5'-RACE with molecular barcodes. TCRdb reprocessed the 5' RACE reads via MiXCR and lists one record per CDR3 protein. The sample shows more than 30,000 distinct CDR3 sequences, approximately 11% of them seen only once. Study-wide points: Characteristic, it appeared, of ankylosing spondylitis blood was a TCR beta motif of roughly 8 highly homologous variants. Disease-linked clones bore a CD8+ phenotype, appearing relatively rarely in peripheral blood. Before this, some motif variants had been reported in reactive arthritis synovial fluid and blood.

A few counts support this clonotype. Its antigen is unidentified. The CDR3 totals 14 residues. With 8 bases clipped from V and 11 bases from J, the junction kept 16 bases outside the gene matches. CDR1 is MNHNS, CDR2 SASEGT, per germline. Sequences were obtained from synovial fluid, either unsorted or a sorted T cell fraction (not recorded which). This clonotype originated in a male donor with ankylosing spondylitis. This rearrangement joins TRBV6-1 to TRBJ1-1; TRBD1 agrees at 8 bases. CDR3 sequence: CASRTGRDARRAFF. Written as DNA, the CDR3 is TGTGCCAGCCGGACAGGGAGGGATGCGAGGCGTGCTTTCTTT.